The 11 T cell receptor beta chains below come from one sample, sequenced in a study of T cell responses to AZD1222 COVID-19 vaccine. TCRdb's copy holds only in-frame clones and misses some; the assay was immunoSEQ multiplex PCR. The data contain 100,000 to 150,000 clones, approximately 85% of them singletons. The sample consisted of peripheral blood, taken on day 0 of AZD1222 vaccination. The receptor source for this set is an adult in good health.

The rearrangement joins TRBV19 to TRBJ2-3; maybe TRBD1 (5 bases). Trimming pared 6 bases from V and 0 bases from J, leaving 7 bases between. The CDR3 spans 13 residues. Looked up from germline, CDR1 is LNHDA and CDR2 is SQIVND (reference sequence). CDR3 sequence: CASRDRSTDTQYF. As DNA, the CDR3 is TGTGCCAGTAGAGACAGAAGCACAGATACGCAGTATTTT.

This chain joins TRBV3-1 (or the pseudogene TRBV3-2) and TRBJ1-6; D is possibly TRBD1 (6 bases). CDR3 length: 15 amino acids. V lost 4 bases and J 7 bases, leaving 14 bases between the germline ends. Germline CDR1 reads LGHDT; CDR2 reads YNNKEL (reference sequence). CDR3 nucleotides: TGTGCCAGCAGCCGACGGGCAGGGGCGAATTCACCCCTCCACTTT. Amino acids: CASSRRAGANSPLHF.

The CDR3 sequence is CASSPGPRSHTEAFF. CDR3 DNA sequence: TGTGCCAGCAGCCCCGGCCCCAGGTCACACACTGAAGCTTTCTTT. The V call is TRBV27, the J call TRBJ1-1; D call uncertain. V lost 6 bases, J lost 3 bases, and 17 bases lay in between. CDR3 size: 15 residues. The germline V gene encodes CDR1 MNHEY and CDR2 SMNVEV (reference sequence).

This clone was seen once. The chain employs TRBV7-9 and TRBJ1-2; 7 bases fit TRBD1. The trim removed 5 bases at V and 12 bases at J, leaving 21 bases unmatched. The CDR3 contains 16 residues. Per germline, CDR1 SEHNR and CDR2 FQNEAQ (reference sequence). This CDR3 reads CASSPGGTGEERYDTF. The CDR3 nucleotides are TGTGCCAGCAGCCCCGGGGGTACAGGGGAAGAGAGGTATGACACCTTC. The whole variable domain, filled in from reference TRBV7-9 and TRBJ1-2, reads DTGVSQNPRHKITKRGQNVTFRCDPISEHNRLYWYRQTLGQGPEFLTYFQNEAQLEKSRLLSDRFSAERPKGSFSTLEIQRTEQGDSAMYLCASSPGGTGEERYDTFGSGTRLTVV.

The rearrangement joins TRBV19 to TRBJ1-1; D might be TRBD1 (6 bases). The CDR3 totals 14 residues. Germline CDR1 LNHDA, CDR2 SQIVND (reference sequence). Deletions cut 3 bases from V and 4 bases from J, with 12 bases between. Here the CDR3 reads CASSMERGGTEAFF. CDR3 DNA: TGTGCCAGTAGTATGGAGAGGGGGGGCACTGAAGCTTTCTTT.

The V call is TRBV15, the J call TRBJ2-7; TRBD1 agrees at 8 bases. V lost 0 bases to trimming and J lost 7 bases; unmatched junction nucleotides: 5. The germline gives CDR1 LNHNV, CDR2 YYDKDF (reference sequence). CDR3 length: 14 residues. The CDR3: CATSRDRGRGEQYF. CDR3 in DNA: TGTGCCACCAGCAGAGACAGGGGGCGAGGGGAGCAGTACTTC.

The chain carries TRBV21-1 and TRBJ1-5. TRBV21-1 is reported as a pseudogene. This CDR3 has 14 amino acids. This CDR3 is CASPLLRGNQPQHF. The DNA for the CDR3 is TGTGCCAGCCCCCTTCTGCGAGGCAATCAGCCCCAGCATTTT.

V usage is TRBV28 and J usage is TRBJ1-1, with TRBD1 as a possible D gene (6 bases). Trimming pared 6 bases from V and 1 base from J, leaving 9 bases between. Germline CDR1 MDHEN, CDR2 SYDVKM. This CDR3 is built from 13 residues. The chain's CDR3 is CASREGGNTEAFF. CDR3 DNA sequence: TGTGCCAGCAGGGAGGGGGGGAACACTGAAGCTTTCTTT.

This chain links TRBV11-3 with TRBJ2-7, with D possibly being TRBD1 or TRBD2 (5 bases each). The V end was cut by 5 bases, the J end by 3 bases, with 11 bases between. Germline CDR1 reads SGHNT; CDR2 reads YENEEA. The CDR3 runs to 13 residues. The CDR3 DNA reads TGTGCCAGCAGCCTACGGGACGGCTACGAGCAGTACTTC. Its protein is CASSLRDGYEQYF.

This rearrangement joins TRBV19 to TRBJ1-3; D not certain. The CDR3 runs to 16 residues. Germline V CDR1 and CDR2: LNHDA, SQIVND (reference sequence). V was cut by 3 bases and J by 0 bases, with 12 bases left in between. CDR3 amino acids: CASSIGRTLSGNTIYF. DNA for the CDR3: TGTGCCAGTAGTATCGGACGGACCCTCTCTGGAAACACCATATATTTT.

The gene calls are TRBV15 and TRBJ1-2; D uncertain. The CDR3 spans 13 residues. CDR1 is LNHNV and CDR2 is YYDKDF in the germline V gene (reference sequence). V lost 5 bases, J lost 4 bases, and 11 bases lay in between. The CDR3 bases are TGTGCCACCAGCCCTCCAAATTCCTATGGCTACACCTTC. The encoded protein is CATSPPNSYGYTF.